A single sample gave rise to the 29 T cell receptor beta chains below, sequenced in a study of cytomegalovirus exposure and HLA in healthy donors. PCR employed 60 Vbeta and 13 Jbeta primers. The table came from immunoSEQ multiplex PCR; TCRdb's copy has only in-frame clones and leaves some out. The table has 110,000 or so clones, roughly 77% seen once; the top ten hold more than 1.5%. Source material: PBMCs. The receptor source for this set is a man aged 35 to 55 in good health and CMV-seronegative.

The CDR3 loop reads CAISDYRDNSPLHF. DNA of the CDR3: TGTGCCATCAGTGACTACAGGGATAATTCACCCCTCCACTTT. The V call is TRBV10-3, the J call TRBJ1-6; tentatively, D is TRBD1 (6 bases). CDR3 length equals 14 residues. CDR1 and CDR2 from the germline V gene are ENHRY and SYGVKD. V lost 3 bases, J lost 5 bases, and 8 bases lay in between.

The chain joins TRBV5-1 to TRBJ1-3; D might be TRBD1 (5 bases). This CDR3 contains 14 residues. Germline V gene lookup returns CDR1 SGHRS and CDR2 YFSETQ. The V end was cut by 4 bases, the J end by 0 bases, with 8 bases between. The CDR3 region has the DNA TGCGCCAGCAGCCCAGGGTTCTCTGGAAACACCATATATTTT. As protein: CASSPGFSGNTIYF.

This chain uses TRBV5-1 with TRBJ1-4; TRBD1 is a possible D gene (6 bases). Germline CDR1 is SGHRS and CDR2 is YFSETQ. V was pared by 3 bases and J by 5 bases, with 17 bases between. This CDR3 spans 16 amino acids. The CDR3 sequence: CASSSLGDTFNEKLFF. CDR3 sequence (DNA): TGCGCCAGCAGCTCCCTAGGGGACACCTTCAATGAAAAACTGTTTTTT.

The chain joins TRBV6-5 to TRBJ2-7, with TRBD1 matching 9 bases. V was pared by 6 bases and J by 3 bases, with 9 bases of the junction left unmatched. The CDR3 spans 15 residues. Germline V gives CDR1 MNHEY, CDR2 SVGAGI. CDR3 sequence: CASSTSGTGNYEQYF. The DNA of the CDR3 is TGTGCCAGCAGCACCTCCGGGACAGGGAACTACGAGCAGTACTTC.

This clone was seen once. The J gene is TRBJ2-3, the V gene TRBV15, with D maybe TRBD2 (5 bases). The CDR3 length is 17 residues. Looked up from germline, CDR1 is LNHNV and CDR2 is YYDKDF (reference sequence). V was shortened by 6 bases and J by 3 bases, with 22 bases between the two germline ends. This chain's CDR3 is CATREYSTRDFTDTQYF. The CDR3 DNA is TGTGCCACCAGGGAATATTCGACGAGGGATTTTACAGATACGCAGTATTTT.

The chain is built from TRBV30 and TRBJ1-1, with a tentative D call TRBD1 (5 bases). The CDR3 length is 14 residues. The germline V gene has CDR1 GTSNPN and CDR2 SVGIG (reference sequence). V lost 2 bases, J lost 4 bases, and 14 bases lay in between. CDR3 region: CAWSPGGVLTEAFF. DNA of the CDR3: TGTGCCTGGAGTCCCGGGGGTGTGCTCACTGAAGCTTTCTTT.

The rearrangement joins TRBV5-1 to TRBJ2-1; 9 positions match TRBD2. Germline CDR1 is SGHRS and CDR2 is YFSETQ. The CDR3 length is 16 residues. The V gene end was trimmed by 0 bases and the J gene end by 8 bases; junction bases not matched to a gene: 9. The CDR3 nucleotides are TGCGCCAGCAGCTTGGGTAGCGGGAGTGGTTTAGATGAGCAGTTCTTC. Translated: CASSLGSGSGLDEQFF.

V gene TRBV5-1 combines with J gene TRBJ2-1, with D possibly matching TRBD2 (5 bases). The CDR3 sequence is 13 residues long. The V end was cut by 6 bases, the J end by 6 bases, with 13 bases between. Germline V gene data show CDR1 as SGHRS and CDR2 as YFSETQ. The CDR3 spells CASTEGWVNEQFF. The CDR3 DNA sequence: TGCGCCAGCACAGAGGGCTGGGTCAATGAGCAGTTCTTC.

The chain is built from TRBV12-5 and TRBJ2-7; 7 positions match TRBD1. With 5 bases clipped from V and 5 bases from J, the junction kept 9 bases outside the gene matches. The CDR3 covers 14 residues. The germline CDR1 and CDR2 sequences are LGHNT and FRNRAP. In DNA form, the CDR3 reads TGTGCTAGTGGTACATCCTCAGGGGGAGACGAGCAGTACTTC. It specifies CASGTSSGGDEQYF.

The chain links TRBV7-8 to TRBJ1-2; a possible D gene is TRBD1 (5 bases). Germline CDR1 SGHVS, CDR2 FQNEAQ. V gave up 1 base and J gave up 12 bases, with 15 bases separating them. This CDR3 comprises 13 residues. CDR3 DNA: TGTGCCAGCAGCTTAGGCGGGACGGAGGTGCACACCTTC. This translates into CASSLGGTEVHTF.

This sequence joins TRBV30 and TRBJ2-5; the D gene is possibly TRBD1 (6 bases). The CDR3 has 15 amino acids. Per the germline V gene, CDR1 is GTSNPN and CDR2 is SVGIG (reference sequence). V lost 5 bases, J lost 5 bases, and 21 bases lay in between. This chain's CDR3 is CAWGGKGLGRETQYF. Written as DNA, the CDR3 is TGTGCCTGGGGGGGCAAAGGGTTAGGTAGGGAGACCCAGTACTTC.

A note on this clone: One end of the junction does not line up with germline, which may come from a read error. The chain employs TRBV30 and TRBJ2-4; 7 bases map to TRBD2. The CDR3 sequence is 14 residues long. Germline CDR1 is GTSNPN and CDR2 is SVGIG (reference sequence). CDR3 bases: TGTGCCGGGGAAGGTCAAGGGGAGGGAAACAGTCAGTACTTC. Translated, it gives CAGEGQGEGNSQYF.

The chain links TRBV11-3 to TRBJ1-4, with D unresolved. V lost 2 bases, J lost 5 bases, and 9 bases lay in between. Germline V gene sequence: CDR1 SGHNT, CDR2 YENEEA. The CDR3 runs to 14 residues. CDR3 sequence (DNA): TGTGCCAGCAGCTTACGCAGGCTGAATGAAAAACTGTTTTTT. This codes for CASSLRRLNEKLFF.

The chain combines TRBV6-6 with TRBJ2-1; possibly TRBD2 for D (6 bases). Trimming took off 5 bases at V and 6 bases at J, with 8 bases between the two ends. This CDR3 spans 12 amino acids. CDR1 is MNHNY and CDR2 is SVGAGI in the germline V gene (reference sequence). The chain's CDR3 is CASSGDFNEQFF. CDR3 nucleotides: TGTGCCAGCAGTGGGGACTTCAATGAGCAGTTCTTC.

This clone occurred once. The chain employs TRBV6-6 and TRBJ1-1; no clear D. V lost 2 bases, J lost 0 bases, and 7 bases lay in between. This CDR3 is built from 14 residues. CDR1 and CDR2 (germline): MNHNY, SVGAGI (reference sequence). The CDR3 DNA follows: TGTGCCAGCAGTTACGCGGAAATGAACACTGAAGCTTTCTTT. Translation: CASSYAEMNTEAFF.

This clone has just one count. In DNA form, the CDR3 reads TGTGCCAGTAGTATACCGGGGAACACTGAAGCTTTCTTT. The encoded protein is CASSIPGNTEAFF. The genes are TRBV19 and TRBJ1-1; D not resolved. The CDR3 covers 13 residues. The V gene's germline CDR1 is LNHDA and CDR2 SQIVND (reference sequence). V lost 2 bases and J 1 base, leaving 5 bases between the germline ends.

CDR3 region: CASSLERGQEKLFF. The CDR3 DNA sequence: TGTGCCAGCAGCTTAGAAAGGGGGCAGGAAAAACTGTTTTTT. The chain joins TRBV11-2 to TRBJ1-4, with 7 bases lining up with TRBD1. V shed 0 bases, J shed 8 bases, and the junction held 3 bases outside the gene matches. CDR3 length: 14 residues. Germline values: CDR1 SGHAT, CDR2 FQNNGV.

J is TRBJ2-7 and V is TRBV29-1; D is perhaps TRBD2 (6 bases). The CDR3 contains 12 residues. Germline V lookup: CDR1 SQVTM, CDR2 ANQGSEA. Trimming shortened V by 6 bases and J by 1 base, and 10 bases separated the two germline ends. CDR3 sequence: CSVASESYEQYF. CDR3 sequence (DNA): TGCAGCGTGGCTAGCGAGTCCTACGAGCAGTACTTC.

This chain uses TRBV6-6 with TRBJ1-2; maybe TRBD1 (5 bases). Germline CDR1 reads MNHNY; CDR2 reads SVGAGI (reference sequence). V was shortened by 6 bases and J by 1 base, with 6 bases between the two germline ends. CDR3 size: 12 residues. The CDR3 sequence is CASSQGNYGYTF. The CDR3 DNA reads as TGTGCCAGCAGCCAGGGTAACTATGGCTACACCTTC.

The rearrangement links TRBV11-2 to TRBJ2-1; perhaps TRBD2 as D (6 bases). The V gene's germline CDR1 is SGHAT and CDR2 FQNNGV. The CDR3 is 17 amino acids. V gave up 5 bases and J gave up 0 bases, with 17 bases separating them. This CDR3 is CASSPAFAGSSYNEQFF. DNA of the CDR3: TGTGCCAGCAGCCCCGCTTTCGCGGGGAGCTCCTACAATGAGCAGTTCTTC.

This clone came up a few times. V gene TRBV28 combines with J gene TRBJ1-2, with D uncertain. V was pared by 2 bases and J by 3 bases, with 7 bases between. Per germline, CDR1 MDHEN and CDR2 SYDVKM. The CDR3 has 13 residues. The CDR3: CASSLGGYYGYTF. DNA of the CDR3: TGTGCCAGCAGTTTAGGAGGGTACTATGGCTACACCTTC.

This clone was observed a handful of times. The V call is TRBV2, the J call TRBJ1-2, with 8 nucleotides matching TRBD1. CDR3 size: 16 residues. Germline values: CDR1 SNHLY, CDR2 FYNNEI. J lost 6 bases, V lost 7 bases, and 16 bases had no gene match. The CDR3 is CASTGTGSPSSNGYTF. The CDR3 DNA sequence: TGTGCCAGCACCGGGACAGGCTCTCCATCTTCCAATGGCTACACCTTC.

This chain's CDR3 is CASSEGFPFDRDSEQYF. The DNA of the CDR3 is TGTGCCAGCAGTGAAGGTTTTCCGTTCGACAGGGACTCCGAGCAGTACTTC. The chain links TRBV2 to TRBJ2-7, with D possibly TRBD1 on 7 matching bases. Trimming left V 1 base short and J 6 bases short, with 22 bases between. Germline CDR1 reads SNHLY; CDR2 reads FYNNEI. The CDR3 runs to 17 residues.

The CDR3 region is CASSARSTGSKEQFF. The CDR3 DNA is TGTGCCAGCAGCGCCCGATCGACAGGGAGTAAGGAGCAGTTCTTC. The rearrangement links TRBV9 to TRBJ2-1; TRBD1 matches at 7 bases. From germline, CDR1 is SGDLS and CDR2 YYNGEE. This CDR3 has 15 amino acids. Trimming at V came to 3 bases and at J to 10 bases, leaving 13 bases not matched to a gene.

The chain couples TRBV18 to TRBJ2-3; 10 bases match TRBD2. CDR1 is KGHSH and CDR2 is LQKENI in the germline V gene. J lost 7 bases, V lost 0 bases, and 7 bases had no gene match. This CDR3 has 16 residues. CDR3 protein: CASSPPSSGGANTQYF. The CDR3 DNA reads as TGTGCCAGCTCACCACCTTCCAGCGGGGGGGCTAATACGCAGTATTTT. The whole variable domain, filled in from reference TRBV18 and TRBJ2-3, reads NAGVMQNPRHLVRRRGQEARLRCSPMKGHSHVYWYRQLPEEGLKFMVYLQKENIIDESGMPKERFSAEFPKEGPSILRIQQVVRGDSAAYFCASSPPSSGGANTQYFGPGTRLTVL.

The table lists this clone with a few counts. This rearrangement joins TRBV4-1 to TRBJ1-1; TRBD1 aligns across 9 bases. J gave up 2 bases and V 1 base, and 8 bases lay outside the gene matches. There are 17 residues in the CDR3. Germline loops: CDR1 MGHRA, CDR2 YSYEKL. CDR3 sequence: CASSQVQNRGPNTEAFF. CDR3 coding DNA: TGCGCCAGCAGCCAAGTCCAAAACAGGGGGCCAAACACTGAAGCTTTCTTT.

The sample holds one count of this clone. The chain recombines TRBV5-6 with TRBJ2-1; D ambiguous. The germline gives CDR1 SGHDT, CDR2 YYEEEE. V gave up 4 bases and J gave up 0 bases, with 8 bases separating them. The CDR3 is 14 residues long. The chain's CDR3 is CASSQVSSYNEQFF. In nucleotides, the CDR3 is TGTGCCAGCAGCCAGGTGAGCTCCTACAATGAGCAGTTCTTC.

The DNA for the CDR3 is TGTGCCAGTAGTATAGATCCAGGGAAGGGGACTGAAGCTTTCTTT. Encoded protein: CASSIDPGKGTEAFF. This chain links TRBV19 with TRBJ1-1; D is possibly TRBD1 (5 bases). This CDR3 region has 15 residues. Looked up from germline, CDR1 is LNHDA and CDR2 is SQIVND (reference sequence). Deletions cut 0 bases from V and 5 bases from J, with 13 bases between.

The V and J genes are TRBV4-3 and TRBJ2-5; D unclear. The germline gives CDR1 LGHNA, CDR2 YSLEER. The CDR3 covers 12 residues. Trimming removed 0 bases at V and 7 bases at J, with 6 bases between. The CDR3 here is CASSQDSRTQYF. The DNA for the CDR3 is TGCGCCAGCAGCCAAGATAGCAGGACCCAGTACTTC.